The table lists the clone carrying this T cell receptor beta chain with a few counts. These data belong to a study of T-cell reconstitution after alpha-beta-depleted transplantation in children. Library preparation (for TCRbeta) was performed with unique molecular identifiers. Using its own MiXCR run on the PCR reads, TCRdb lists one record per CDR3 protein. The sample yields hundreds of thousands of distinct CDR3 sequences, around 13% seen once. The CDR3 length is 15 residues. V gave up 4 bases and J gave up 3 bases; unmatched junction bases: 8. Germline V gene lookup returns CDR1 SGDLS and CDR2 YYNGEE.

The chain combines TRBV9 with TRBJ2-5; 8 bases agree with TRBD2. The clonotype originates from a human donor who donated a stem cell graft to a child with combined immunodeficiency. The sample in question was PBMCs from the stem cell graft donor, obtained from the stem cell graft. CDR3 protein: CASSHGGGIKETQYF. The CDR3 coding sequence is TGTGCCAGCAGCCACGGGGGGGGTATCAAAGAGACCCAGTACTTC.